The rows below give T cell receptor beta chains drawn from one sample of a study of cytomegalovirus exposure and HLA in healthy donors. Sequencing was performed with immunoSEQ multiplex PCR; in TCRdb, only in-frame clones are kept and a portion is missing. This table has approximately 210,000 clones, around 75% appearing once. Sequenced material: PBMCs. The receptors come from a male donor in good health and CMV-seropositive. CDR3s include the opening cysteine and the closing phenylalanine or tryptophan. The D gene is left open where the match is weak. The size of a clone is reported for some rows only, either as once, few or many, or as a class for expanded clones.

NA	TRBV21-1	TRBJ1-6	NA	CASSKGATDTHSYNSPLHF	TGTGCCAGCAGCAAAGGGGCTACTGACACCCACTCCTATAATTCACCCCTCCACTTT
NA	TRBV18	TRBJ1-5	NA	CASSHTGTNHGGGNQPQHF	TGTGCCAGCTCCCATACCGGGACTAACCATGGGGGTGGGAATCAGCCCCAGCATTTT
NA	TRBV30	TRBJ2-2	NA	CAWSTGETFGGELFF	TGTGCCTGGAGTACGGGGGAGACGTTTGGCGGGGAGCTGTTTTTT
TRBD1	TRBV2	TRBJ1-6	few	CASTFDRVTNSPLHF	TGTGCCAGCACCTTTGACAGGGTGACGAATTCACCCCTCCACTTT
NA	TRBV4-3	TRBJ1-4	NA	CASSQDVRLREKLFF	TGCGCCAGCAGCCAAGATGTGAGACTACGCGAAAAACTGTTTTTT
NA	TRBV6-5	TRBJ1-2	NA	CAIWRGPNYGYTF	TGTGCCATTTGGAGGGGACCTAACTATGGCTACACCTTC
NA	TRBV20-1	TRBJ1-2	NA	CSVRARESYTF	TGCAGTGTGCGTGCACGGGAGAGCTACACCTTC
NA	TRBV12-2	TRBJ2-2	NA	CASRLLEPSGRSNGELFF	TGTGCAAGTCGCCTTCTTGAGCCTAGCGGGAGGAGTAACGGGGAGCTGTTTTTT
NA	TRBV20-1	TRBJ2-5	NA	CSARDSTQYF	TGCAGTGCTAGAGACAGTACCCAGTACTTC
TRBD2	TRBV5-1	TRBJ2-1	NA	CASSLDLRESSYNEQFF	TGCGCCAGCAGCTTGGACTTGCGGGAGAGCTCCTACAATGAGCAGTTCTTC
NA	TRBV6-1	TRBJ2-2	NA	CASSEEWGVPSGELFF	TGTGCCAGCAGTGAAGAGTGGGGGGTGCCTTCCGGGGAGCTGTTTTTT
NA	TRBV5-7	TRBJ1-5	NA	CASSRGGNYYSNQPQHF	TGTGCCAGCAGTCGCGGCGGGAACTATTATAGCAATCAGCCCCAGCATTTT
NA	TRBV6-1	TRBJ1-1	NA	CASSPGLLNTEAFF	TGTGCCAGCAGTCCGGGACTATTGAACACTGAAGCTTTCTTT
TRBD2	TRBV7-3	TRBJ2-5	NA	CASSSSGEQETQYF	TGTGCCAGCAGCTCAAGCGGGGAACAAGAGACCCAGTACTTC
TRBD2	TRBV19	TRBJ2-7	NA	CASKGGSGDYYEQYF	TGTGCCAGTAAAGGAGGGAGCGGGGATTACTACGAGCAGTACTTC
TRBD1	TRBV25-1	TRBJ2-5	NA	CASSVQGTEETQYF	TGTGCCAGCAGTGTACAGGGGACCGAAGAGACCCAGTACTTC
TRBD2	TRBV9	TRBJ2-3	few	CASSVGGGGTDTQYF	TGTGCCAGCAGCGTAGGGGGAGGGGGCACAGATACGCAGTATTTT
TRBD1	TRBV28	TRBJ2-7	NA	CASRGSPGTGRDEQYF	TGTGCCAGCAGGGGCTCCCCCGGGACAGGGAGGGACGAGCAGTACTTC
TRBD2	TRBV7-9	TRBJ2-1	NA	CASSELAGRSYNEQFF	TGTGCCAGCAGCGAACTAGCGGGAAGGTCCTACAATGAGCAGTTCTTC
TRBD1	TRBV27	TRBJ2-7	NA	CASTPGQGIAYEQYF	TGTGCCAGCACGCCCGGACAGGGAATAGCCTACGAGCAGTACTTC
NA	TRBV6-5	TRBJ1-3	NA	CASSYSRASSGNTIYF	TGTGCCAGCAGTTACTCGAGAGCTTCCTCTGGAAACACCATATATTTT
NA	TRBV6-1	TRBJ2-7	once	CASRTGLVYEQYF	TGTGCCAGCAGGACAGGATTGGTCTACGAGCAGTACTTC